The TCR beta chain under discussion was sequenced for a study of memory CD4+ T cells and cytomegalovirus serostatus. Study-level background: Donors were healthy Belgian adults, 10 or so CMV seropositive and about 24 seronegative. Points from the study as a whole: CMV serostatus prediction reached median AUC around 0.95, or 0.9 with US-trained model.

CDR3 length equals 15 residues. The germline gives CDR1 ENHRY, CDR2 SYGVKD. V shed 6 bases and J 1 base; nucleotides not matched to a gene: 6. The sort gate was single viable CD3+CD4+CD8-CD45RO+ cells for memory CD4+ T cells. Serostatus was set by detecting CMV pp150, pp28, p38, p52 IgG. CD4+ T cells were isolated by positive magnetic selection. Here immunoSEQ multiplex PCR was the method, and the copy in TCRdb shows in-frame clones only, minus some. The sample holds under 80,000 clones, more than 75% seen once. This clone was detected only a few times. The target antigen is unknown. The chain has TRBV10-3 and TRBJ2-3, with 8 bases lining up with TRBD2. This receptor was taken from an adult in good health and CMV-seronegative. The sequenced sample consisted of memory CD4+ T cells from blood. For the CDR3, the DNA is TGTGCCATCAGCAAACAGACTAGCGGCACAGATACGCAGTATTTT. It yields the protein CAISKQTSGTDTQYF.